The 16 T cell receptor beta chains below come from one sample, sequenced in a study of prognosis after radiotherapy for stage I lung cancer. The study amplified the TCR beta CDR3 region from genomic DNA. This amplification was carried out by two rounds of multiplex PCR. The first PCR round targeted every TRBV and TRBJ gene with specific primers. Using its own MiXCR run on the multiplex PCR reads, TCRdb lists one record per CDR3 protein. This sample yields roughly 38,000 distinct CDR3 sequences, of which approximately 25% are seen a single time; 25% to 30% belongs to the top ten. The sequencing here drew on PBMCs, taken before or after stereotactic body radiation therapy (not recorded which). These receptor sequences come from a donor aged 50 or older with non-small cell lung cancer.

The rearrangement uses TRBV6-1 and TRBJ1-2, with a weak D call TRBD1 (6 bases). V shed 5 bases and J shed 3 bases, with 16 bases lying between them. Germline CDR1 reads MNHNS; CDR2 reads SASEGT. This CDR3 is 15 amino acids long. CDR3 sequence: CASSPQGNGDYGYTF. CDR3 in DNA: TGTGCCAGCAGTCCCCAGGGGAACGGGGACTATGGCTACACCTTC.

This clonotype was counted ten times or more. The chain carries TRBV18 and TRBJ2-3; possibly TRBD2 for D (6 bases). The CDR3 has 15 amino acids. Trimming took 1 base from V and 1 from J, leaving 9 bases between them. CDR1 and CDR2 (germline): KGHSH, LQKENI. The CDR3 is CASSPRSGGTDTQYF. CDR3 nucleotides: TGTGCCAGCTCACCACGTAGCGGAGGCACAGATACGCAGTATTTT.

This clonotype was recorded many times. The rearrangement joins TRBV6-1 to TRBJ2-3; D tentatively reads TRBD1 or TRBD2 (5 bases each). Germline CDR1 and CDR2: MNHNS and SASEGT. Trimming stripped 6 bases from V and 0 bases from J, with 22 bases between. The CDR3 totals 18 residues. In DNA, the CDR3 is TGTGCCAGCAGCCGTCGGGGTGACGGGGCTACTAGCACAGATACGCAGTATTTT. It codes for CASSRRGDGATSTDTQYF.

This clonotype was counted at least ten times. The chain employs TRBV20-1 and TRBJ2-3; no definite D call. The V end was cut by 4 bases, the J end by 3 bases, with 14 bases between. Per the germline V gene, CDR1 is DFQATT and CDR2 is SNEGSKA (reference sequence). CDR3 length: 14 residues. CDR3: CSANQPPLTDTQYF. Here the CDR3 DNA reads TGCAGTGCTAACCAACCTCCACTGACAGATACGCAGTATTTT.

A remark on this clonotype: This likely stems from a read error, as it lies one base from a far larger clone. The rearrangement joins TRBV6-2 or TRBV6-3 to TRBJ1-2; D gene uncertain. V was pared by 7 bases and J by 8 bases, with 17 bases between. Per the germline V gene, CDR1 is MNHEY and CDR2 is SVGEGT. CDR3 size: 13 residues. In DNA, the CDR3 is TGTGCCAGCACCGAAGGGAGGCGGCTGGGCTACACCTTC. It encodes CASTEGRRLGYTF.

This clonotype was counted ten times or more. The chain recombines TRBV13 with TRBJ1-1; 8 bases fit TRBD1. The CDR3 has 13 amino acids. The germline CDR1 and CDR2 sequences are PRHDT and FYEKMQ (reference sequence). Trimming cost V 4 bases and J 8 bases; bases outside gene matches: 6. In nucleotides, the CDR3 is TGTGCCAGCAGCTCTGGACAGGGCCTCGAAGCTTTCTTT. The encoded protein is CASSSGQGLEAFF.

In its sample, this clonotype was seen many times. The chain has TRBV28 and TRBJ2-7; the match to TRBD1 covers 11 bases. Germline loops: CDR1 MDHEN, CDR2 SYDVKM. The CDR3 loop spans 14 amino acids. After removal of 7 bases from V and 2 bases from J, the junction contained 4 bases not matched to a gene. The CDR3 spells CASTADRGPYEQYF. In DNA form, the CDR3 reads TGTGCCAGCACCGCGGACAGGGGGCCCTACGAGCAGTACTTC.

The chain links TRBV5-6 to TRBJ1-3; possible D gene TRBD1, 6 bases. With 0 bases removed from V and 4 bases from J, the gap between germline ends came to 17 bases. This CDR3 is built from 17 residues. The V gene's germline CDR1 is SGHDT and CDR2 YYEEEE. The CDR3 spells CASSLDFRGAGGNTIYF. For the CDR3, the DNA is TGTGCCAGCAGCTTGGATTTCAGGGGTGCGGGAGGAAACACCATATATTTT.

This chain connects TRBV5-6 to TRBJ1-5; 9 bases map to TRBD1. This CDR3 comprises 15 residues. Germline V gives CDR1 SGHDT, CDR2 YYEEEE. Trimming at V came to 3 bases and at J to 4 bases, leaving 5 bases not matched to a gene. Written as DNA, the CDR3 is TGTGCCAGCAGCTCCGGACAGGGGTGGAATCAGCCCCAGCATTTT. Protein product: CASSSGQGWNQPQHF.

This clonotype was detected ten times or more. The genes are TRBV6-2 or TRBV6-3 and TRBJ2-1; D remains unclear. CDR3 length: 12 residues. Germline assignment: CDR1 MNHEY and CDR2 SVGEGT. V was pared by 5 bases and J by 6 bases, with 8 bases between. The CDR3 reads CASSVRLNEQFF. The DNA for the CDR3 is TGTGCCAGCAGTGTTCGACTCAATGAGCAGTTCTTC.

This clonotype was counted ten times or more. The genes are TRBV20-1 and TRBJ1-1, with D possibly being TRBD1 (5 bases). With 1 base removed from V and 3 bases from J, the gap between germline ends came to 6 bases. This CDR3 spans 12 amino acids. Germline V CDR1 and CDR2: DFQATT, SNEGSKA (reference sequence). CDR3 bases: TGCAGTGCTAGAGCAGGGTACACTGAAGCTTTCTTT. It yields the protein CSARAGYTEAFF.

This clonotype was counted ten times or more. This chain uses TRBV15 with TRBJ2-5, with no clear D. CDR1 LNHNV and CDR2 YYDKDF come from the germline V gene (reference sequence). The V and J ends lost 0 bases and 1 base respectively, with 6 bases between them. The CDR3 totals 14 residues. The CDR3 protein is CATSRDRGQETQYF. The CDR3 DNA reads as TGTGCCACCAGCAGAGATCGTGGCCAAGAGACCCAGTACTTC.

This rearrangement joins TRBV11-3 to TRBJ2-7; D might be TRBD1 or TRBD2, each matching 7 bases. The CDR3 runs 18 residues. V was cut by 1 base and J by 2 bases, with 21 bases left in between. Germline CDR1 and CDR2: SGHNT and YENEEA. The chain's CDR3 is CASSLGGGRGQGAYEQYF. The CDR3 nucleotides read TGTGCCAGCAGCTTAGGGGGGGGGCGGGGCCAGGGGGCCTACGAGCAGTACTTC.

This clonotype has a count of ten or more. This rearrangement joins TRBV10-3 to TRBJ1-1; 11 bases are shared with TRBD1. With 8 bases clipped from V and 6 bases from J, the junction kept 8 bases outside the gene matches. This CDR3 has 14 residues. Germline-derived CDR1 and CDR2 are ENHRY and SYGVKD. CDR3 DNA sequence: TGTGCCATCGGGGGACAGGGGGATGGTTCTGAAGCTTTCTTT. Its protein product is CAIGGQGDGSEAFF.

This chain connects TRBV11-2 to TRBJ2-5; TRBD1 or TRBD2 may be the D gene (6 bases each). Between the trimmed V and J ends, which lost 7 bases and 1 base, there was a span of 7 bases. The CDR3 is made up of 12 amino acids. Germline CDR1 is SGHAT and CDR2 is FQNNGV. CDR3: CASTGAQETQYF. The DNA for the CDR3 is TGTGCCAGCACGGGGGCCCAAGAGACCCAGTACTTC.

The genes are TRBV2 and TRBJ2-7; possibly TRBD2 for D (5 bases). V dropped 0 bases and J dropped 3 bases, with 6 bases sitting between them. CDR1 SNHLY and CDR2 FYNNEI come from the germline V gene. The CDR3 runs 13 residues. The CDR3 reads CASSEAGVYEQYF. CDR3 DNA: TGTGCCAGCAGTGAAGCGGGAGTCTACGAGCAGTACTTC. Full variable domain (missing parts from reference TRBV2 and TRBJ2-7): EPEVTQTPSHQVTQMGQEVILRCVPISNHLYFYWYRQILGQKVEFLVSFYNNEISEKSEIFDDQFSVERPDGSNFTLKIRSTKLEDSAMYFCASSEAGVYEQYFGPGTRLTVT.